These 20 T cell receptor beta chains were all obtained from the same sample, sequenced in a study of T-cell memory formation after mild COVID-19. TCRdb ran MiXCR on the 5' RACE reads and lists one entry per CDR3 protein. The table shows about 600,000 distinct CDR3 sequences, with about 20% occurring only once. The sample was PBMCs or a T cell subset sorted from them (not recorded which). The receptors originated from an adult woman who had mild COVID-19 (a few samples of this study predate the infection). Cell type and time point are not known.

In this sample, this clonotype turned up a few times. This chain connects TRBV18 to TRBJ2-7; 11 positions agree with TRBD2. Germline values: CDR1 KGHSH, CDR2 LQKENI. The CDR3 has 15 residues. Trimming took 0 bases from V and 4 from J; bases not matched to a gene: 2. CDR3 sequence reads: CASSPPLAGVYEQYF. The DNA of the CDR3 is TGTGCCAGCTCACCACCACTAGCGGGAGTGTACGAGCAGTACTTC.

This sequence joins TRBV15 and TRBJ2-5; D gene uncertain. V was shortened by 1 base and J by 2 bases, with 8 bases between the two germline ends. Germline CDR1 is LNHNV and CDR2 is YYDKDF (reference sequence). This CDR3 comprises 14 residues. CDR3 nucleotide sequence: TGTGCCACCAGCAGAGTTGGTTTTCAAGAGACCCAGTACTTC. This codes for CATSRVGFQETQYF. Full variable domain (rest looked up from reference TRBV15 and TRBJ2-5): DAMVIQNPRYQVTQFGKPVTLSCSQTLNHNVMYWYQQKSSQAPKLLFHYYDKDFNNEADTPDNFQSRRPNTSFCFLDIRSPGLGDTAMYLCATSRVGFQETQYFGPGTRLLVL.

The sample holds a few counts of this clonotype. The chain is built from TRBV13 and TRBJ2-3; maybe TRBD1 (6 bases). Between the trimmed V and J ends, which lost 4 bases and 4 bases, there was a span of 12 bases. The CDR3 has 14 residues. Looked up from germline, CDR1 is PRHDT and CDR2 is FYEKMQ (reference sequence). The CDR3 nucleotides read TGTGCCAGCAGCTCAACCCGACAGGCAGATACGCAGTATTTT. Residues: CASSSTRQADTQYF. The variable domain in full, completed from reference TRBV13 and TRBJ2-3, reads AAGVIQSPRHLIKEKRETATLKCYPIPRHDTVYWYQQGPGQDPQFLISFYEKMQSDKGSIPDRFSAQQFSDYHSELNMSSLELGDSALYFCASSSTRQADTQYFGPGTRLTVL.

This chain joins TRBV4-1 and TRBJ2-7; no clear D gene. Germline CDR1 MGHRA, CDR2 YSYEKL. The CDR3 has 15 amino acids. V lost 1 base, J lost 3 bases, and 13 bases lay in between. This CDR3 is CASSQADRPNYEQYF. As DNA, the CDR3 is TGCGCCAGCAGCCAAGCCGACCGACCTAACTACGAGCAGTACTTC.

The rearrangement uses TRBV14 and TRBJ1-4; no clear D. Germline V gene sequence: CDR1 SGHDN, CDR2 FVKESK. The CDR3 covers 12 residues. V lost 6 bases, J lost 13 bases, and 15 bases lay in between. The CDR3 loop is CASSSSGQRLFF. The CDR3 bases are TGTGCCAGCAGTTCGTCAGGTCAGAGACTGTTTTTT. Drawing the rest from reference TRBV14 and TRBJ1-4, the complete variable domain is EAGVTQFPSHSVIEKGQTVTLRCDPISGHDNLYWYRRVMGKEIKFLLHFVKESKQDESGMPNNRFLAERTGGTYSTLKVQPAELEDSGVYFCASSSSGQRLFFGSGTQLSVL.

DNA for the CDR3: TGCGCCAGCAGCCCTCGGGTCTCCAATGGGGCCTACGAGCAGTACTTC. This codes for CASSPRVSNGAYEQYF. This chain connects TRBV5-1 to TRBJ2-7, with no clear D. Germline assignment: CDR1 SGHRS and CDR2 YFSETQ. The CDR3 length is 16 residues. Between the trimmed V and J ends, which lost 4 bases and 2 bases, there was a span of 19 bases.

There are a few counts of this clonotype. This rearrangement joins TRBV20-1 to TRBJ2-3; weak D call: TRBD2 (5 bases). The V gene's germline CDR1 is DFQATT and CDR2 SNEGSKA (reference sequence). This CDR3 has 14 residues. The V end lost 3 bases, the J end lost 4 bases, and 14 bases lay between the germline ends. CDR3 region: CSASPYLGADTQYF. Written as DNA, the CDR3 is TGCAGTGCTAGCCCCTACCTCGGGGCAGATACGCAGTATTTT.

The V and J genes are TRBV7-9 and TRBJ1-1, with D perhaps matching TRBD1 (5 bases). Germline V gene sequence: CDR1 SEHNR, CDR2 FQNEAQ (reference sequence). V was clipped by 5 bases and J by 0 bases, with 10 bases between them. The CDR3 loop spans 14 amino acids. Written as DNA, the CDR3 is TGTGCCAGCAGCACTTGGGGCCTGAACACTGAAGCTTTCTTT. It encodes CASSTWGLNTEAFF.

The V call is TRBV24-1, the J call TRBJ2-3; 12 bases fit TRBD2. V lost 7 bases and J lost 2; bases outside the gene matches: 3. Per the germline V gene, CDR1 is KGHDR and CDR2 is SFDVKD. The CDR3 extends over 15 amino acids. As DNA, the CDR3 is TGTGCCACCAGCCGGACTAGCGGGAACACAGATACGCAGTATTTT. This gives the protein CATSRTSGNTDTQYF.

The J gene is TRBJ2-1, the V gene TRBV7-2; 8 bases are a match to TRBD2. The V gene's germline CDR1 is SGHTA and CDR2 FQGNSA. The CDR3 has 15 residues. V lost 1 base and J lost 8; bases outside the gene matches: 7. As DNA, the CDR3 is TGTGCCAGCAGCTTAGGGGGACTAGATATCCATGAGCAGTTCTTC. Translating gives CASSLGGLDIHEQFF. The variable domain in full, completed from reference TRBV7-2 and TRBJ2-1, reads GAGVSQSPSNKVTEKGKDVELRCDPISGHTALYWYRQSLGQGLEFLIYFQGNSAPDKSGLPSDRFSAERTGGSVSTLTIQRTQQEDSAVYLCASSLGGLDIHEQFFGPGTRLTVL.

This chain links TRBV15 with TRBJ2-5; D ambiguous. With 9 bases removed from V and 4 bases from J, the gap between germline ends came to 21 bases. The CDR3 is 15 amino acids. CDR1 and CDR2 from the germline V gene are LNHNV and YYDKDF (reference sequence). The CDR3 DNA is TGTGCCACAGCCAAGAAAGCCCCCAGGAGAGAGACCCAGTACTTC. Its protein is CATAKKAPRRETQYF.

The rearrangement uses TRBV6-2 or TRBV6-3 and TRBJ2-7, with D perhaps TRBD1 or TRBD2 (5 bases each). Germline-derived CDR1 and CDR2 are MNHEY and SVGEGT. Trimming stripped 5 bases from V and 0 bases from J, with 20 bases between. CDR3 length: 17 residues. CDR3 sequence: CASSGTHQFRSSYEQYF. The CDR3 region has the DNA TGTGCCAGCAGTGGGACCCACCAGTTCCGTAGCTCCTACGAGCAGTACTTC.

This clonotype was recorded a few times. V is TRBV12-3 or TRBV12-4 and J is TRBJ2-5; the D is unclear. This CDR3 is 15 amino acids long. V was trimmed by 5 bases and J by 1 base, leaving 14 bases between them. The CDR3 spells CASSPLLNLQETQYF. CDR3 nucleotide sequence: TGTGCCAGCAGTCCCCTGTTGAATCTCCAAGAGACCCAGTACTTC.

The CDR3, as DNA: TGTGCCAGCACCACCTCAGGGGTGAGGCAGTTCTTC. Its protein is CASTTSGVRQFF. This chain connects TRBV3-1 to TRBJ2-1; D may be TRBD1 (6 bases). Trimming shortened V by 7 bases and J by 12 bases, and 16 bases separated the two germline ends. CDR1 and CDR2 (germline): LGHDT, YNNKEL (reference sequence). The CDR3 is made up of 12 amino acids.

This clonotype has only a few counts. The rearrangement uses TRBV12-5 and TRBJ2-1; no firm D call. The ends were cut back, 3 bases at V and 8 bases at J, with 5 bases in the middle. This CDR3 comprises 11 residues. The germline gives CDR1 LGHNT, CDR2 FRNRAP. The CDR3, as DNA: TGTGCTAGTGGTTTCGCGGATGAGCAGTTCTTC. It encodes CASGFADEQFF.

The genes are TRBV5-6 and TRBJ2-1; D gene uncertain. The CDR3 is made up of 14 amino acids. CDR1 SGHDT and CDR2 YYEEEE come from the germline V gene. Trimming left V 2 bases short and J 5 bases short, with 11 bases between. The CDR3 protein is CASSFPTSNNEQFF. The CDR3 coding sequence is TGTGCCAGCAGCTTTCCGACATCTAACAATGAGCAGTTCTTC.

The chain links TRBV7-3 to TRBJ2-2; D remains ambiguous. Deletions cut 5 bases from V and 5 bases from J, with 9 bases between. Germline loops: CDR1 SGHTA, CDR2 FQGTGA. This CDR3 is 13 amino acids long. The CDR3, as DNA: TGTGCCAGCAGCCTTCAGAGAACCGGGGAGCTGTTTTTT. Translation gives CASSLQRTGELFF. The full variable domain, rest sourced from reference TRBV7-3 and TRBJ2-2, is GAGVSQTPSNKVTEKGKYVELRCDPISGHTALYWYRQSLGQGPEFLIYFQGTGAADDSGLPNDRFFAVRPEGSVSTLKIQRTERGDSAVYLCASSLQRTGELFFGEGSRLTVL.

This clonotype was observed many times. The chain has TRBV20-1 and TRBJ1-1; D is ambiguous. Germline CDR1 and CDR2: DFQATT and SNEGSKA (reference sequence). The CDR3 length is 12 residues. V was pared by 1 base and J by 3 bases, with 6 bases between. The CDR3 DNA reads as TGCAGTGCTAGAGGTCCGGACACTGAAGCTTTCTTT. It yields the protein CSARGPDTEAFF.

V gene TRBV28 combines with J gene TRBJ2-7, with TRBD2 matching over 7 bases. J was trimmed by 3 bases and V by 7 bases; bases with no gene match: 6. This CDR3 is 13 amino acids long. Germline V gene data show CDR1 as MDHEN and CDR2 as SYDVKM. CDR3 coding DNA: TGTGCCAGCAATGATATAGCGGGCTACGAGCAGTACTTC. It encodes CASNDIAGYEQYF.

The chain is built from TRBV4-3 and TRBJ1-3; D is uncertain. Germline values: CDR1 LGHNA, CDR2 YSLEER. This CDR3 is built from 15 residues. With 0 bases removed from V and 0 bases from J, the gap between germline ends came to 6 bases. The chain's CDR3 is CASSQEVSSGNTIYF. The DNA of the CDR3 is TGCGCCAGCAGCCAAGAAGTAAGCTCTGGAAACACCATATATTTT.